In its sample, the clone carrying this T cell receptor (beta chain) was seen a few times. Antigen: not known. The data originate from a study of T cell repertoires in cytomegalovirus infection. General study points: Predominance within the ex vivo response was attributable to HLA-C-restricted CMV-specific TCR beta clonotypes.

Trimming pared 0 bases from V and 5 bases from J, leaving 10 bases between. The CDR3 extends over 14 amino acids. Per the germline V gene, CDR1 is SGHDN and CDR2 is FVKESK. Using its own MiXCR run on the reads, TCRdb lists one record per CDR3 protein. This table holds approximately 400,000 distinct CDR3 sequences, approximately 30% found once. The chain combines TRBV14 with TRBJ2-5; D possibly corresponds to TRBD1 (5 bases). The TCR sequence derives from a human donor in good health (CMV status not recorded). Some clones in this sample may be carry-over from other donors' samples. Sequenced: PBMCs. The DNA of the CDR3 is TGTGCCAGCAGCCAAGACCTGGGGCTGGAGACCCAGTACTTC. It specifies CASSQDLGLETQYF.